This entry features one T cell receptor beta chain sequence. The sample originates from a study of identical twins. TCRdb called the 5' RACE reads again in MiXCR, with one record for every CDR3 protein. The table has about 890,000 distinct CDR3 sequences, roughly an eighth seen once; the top ten hold roughly 1.6%. The sample was also reused in another study, on yellow fever vaccine responses in identical twins.

This clonotype originated in a woman younger than 30 in good health. The sequenced sample consisted of PBMCs.

CDR3 in amino acids: CASSKQGIGGGYTF. For the CDR3, the DNA is TGTGCCAGCAGCAAACAGGGAATCGGCGGTGGCTACACCTTC. V is TRBV3-1 and J is TRBJ1-2, with D possibly TRBD1 on 6 matching bases. The V gene's germline CDR1 is LGHDT and CDR2 YNNKEL (reference sequence). The V end was cut by 5 bases, the J end by 7 bases, with 17 bases between. The CDR3 covers 14 residues. Full variable domain (remainder filled in from reference TRBV3-1 and TRBJ1-2): DTAVSQTPKYLVTQMGNDKSIKCEQNLGHDTMYWYKQDSKKFLKIMFSYNNKELIINETVPNRFSPKSPDKAHLNLHINSLELGDSAVYFCASSKQGIGGGYTFGSGTRLTVV.